The T cell receptor beta chain described here comes from a study of neurological immune-mediated disorders. The unsorted libraries originated from 2 million PBMCs that had been stored at -80 C. The authors made cDNA by 5'RACE with 10-nucleotide random UMIs. TCRdb redid the calling of the 5' RACE reads with MiXCR, one entry per CDR3 protein. This sample yields over 60,000 distinct CDR3 sequences, of which 5.2% are seen a single time; 2.5% to 3% belongs to the top ten. The CDR3 length is 16 residues. Per germline, CDR1 SGHRS and CDR2 YFSETQ. V dropped 4 bases and J dropped 0 bases, with 11 bases sitting between them. There are many counts of this clonotype.

The J gene is TRBJ2-6, the V gene TRBV5-1; D is tentatively TRBD1 or TRBD2 (5 bases each). The source of this sequence is a woman between 25 and 40 years old with multiple sclerosis. Source material: PBMCs. The CDR3 DNA follows: TGCGCCAGCAGCGCCGGGACCAGCTCTGGGGCCAACGTCCTGACTTTC. This gives the protein CASSAGTSSGANVLTF.